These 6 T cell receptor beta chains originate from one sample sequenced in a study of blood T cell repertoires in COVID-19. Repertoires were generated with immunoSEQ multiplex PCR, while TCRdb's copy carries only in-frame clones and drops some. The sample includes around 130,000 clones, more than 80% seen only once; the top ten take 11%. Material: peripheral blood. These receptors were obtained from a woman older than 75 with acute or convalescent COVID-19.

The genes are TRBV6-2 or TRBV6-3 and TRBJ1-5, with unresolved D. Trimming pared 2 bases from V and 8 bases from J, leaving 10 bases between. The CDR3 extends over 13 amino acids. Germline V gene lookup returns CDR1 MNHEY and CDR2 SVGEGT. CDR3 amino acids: CASSYEGWEPQHF. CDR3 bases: TGTGCCAGCAGTTACGAGGGTTGGGAGCCCCAGCATTTT.

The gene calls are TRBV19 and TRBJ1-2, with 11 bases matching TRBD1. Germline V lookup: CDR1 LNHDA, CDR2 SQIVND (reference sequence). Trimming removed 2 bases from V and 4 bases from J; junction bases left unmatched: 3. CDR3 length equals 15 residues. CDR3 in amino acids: CASSIRGQGGYGYTF. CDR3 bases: TGTGCCAGTAGTATACGGGGACAGGGGGGCTATGGCTACACCTTC. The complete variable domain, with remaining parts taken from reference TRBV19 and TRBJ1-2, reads DGGITQSPKYLFRKEGQNVTLSCEQNLNHDAMYWYRQDPGQGLRLIYYSQIVNDFQKGDIAEGYSVSREKKESFPLTVTSAQKNPTAFYLCASSIRGQGGYGYTFGSGTRLTVV.

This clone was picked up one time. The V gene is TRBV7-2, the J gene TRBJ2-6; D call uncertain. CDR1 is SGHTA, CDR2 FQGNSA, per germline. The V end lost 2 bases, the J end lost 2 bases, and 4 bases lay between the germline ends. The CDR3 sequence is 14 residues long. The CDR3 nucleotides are TGTGCCAGCAGCTTATATACTGGGGCCAACGTCCTGACTTTC. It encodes CASSLYTGANVLTF.

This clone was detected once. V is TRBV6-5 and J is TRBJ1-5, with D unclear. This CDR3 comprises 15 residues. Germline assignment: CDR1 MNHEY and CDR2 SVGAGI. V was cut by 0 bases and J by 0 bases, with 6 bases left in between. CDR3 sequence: CASSYSSASNQPQHF. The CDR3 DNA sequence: TGTGCCAGCAGTTACTCGAGTGCTAGCAATCAGCCCCAGCATTTT.

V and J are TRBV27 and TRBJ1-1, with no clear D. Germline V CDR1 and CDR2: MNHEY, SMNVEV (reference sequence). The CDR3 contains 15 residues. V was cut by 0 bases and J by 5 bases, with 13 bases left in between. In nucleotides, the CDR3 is TGTGCCAGCAGTTTATCAGCCGTGGGAGAAACTGAAGCTTTCTTT. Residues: CASSLSAVGETEAFF.

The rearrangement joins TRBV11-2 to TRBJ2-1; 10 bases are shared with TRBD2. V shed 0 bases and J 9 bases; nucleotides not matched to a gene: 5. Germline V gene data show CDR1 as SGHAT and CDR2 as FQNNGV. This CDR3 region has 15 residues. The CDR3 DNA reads TGTGCCAGCAGCTTAGACCAGCGGGGGGGCGGTGAGCAGTTCTTC. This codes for CASSLDQRGGGEQFF.